Listed below are T cell receptor beta chains from one sample, sequenced in a study of blood T cell repertoires in COVID-19. Assay used: immunoSEQ multiplex PCR; TCRdb lists only in-frame clones, some missing. The sample includes about 260,000 clones, about 87% of them seen just once. The sequenced sample consisted of peripheral blood. The receptors originated from a woman aged 55-69 years with COVID-19, enrolled during active disease. The CDR3 runs from the conserved cysteine through the conserved F or W. Fields, in order: J gene, clone size, V gene, D gene, CDR3 DNA, CDR3 protein. A D gene is named only where the DNA matches it firmly. The size field is filled for only some rows; it gives once, few, many or a size class.

j_gene: TRBJ1-1
abundance: -
v_gene: TRBV4-1
d_gene: TRBD1
CDR3nt: TGCGCCAGCAGCCTTCACAGGGGCGGGAACACTGAAGCTTTCTTT
CDR3aa: CASSLHRGGNTEAFF

j_gene: TRBJ2-1
abundance: -
v_gene: TRBV29-1
d_gene: TRBD2
CDR3nt: TGCAGCGTTGGTGAGCCTAGCGGATCCAATGAGCAGTTCTTC
CDR3aa: CSVGEPSGSNEQFF

j_gene: TRBJ1-5
abundance: -
v_gene: TRBV2
d_gene: TRBD1
CDR3nt: TGTGCCAGCAGTGGACAGGGTATAGGTCAGCCCCAGCATTTT
CDR3aa: CASSGQGIGQPQHF

j_gene: TRBJ1-2
abundance: once
v_gene: TRBV28
d_gene: -
CDR3nt: TGTGCCAGCCAATCCGGGAACTATGGCTACACCTTC
CDR3aa: CASQSGNYGYTF

j_gene: TRBJ2-1
abundance: -
v_gene: TRBV7-2
d_gene: -
CDR3nt: TGTGCCAACAAGCGGGTGATCTCCTACAATGAGCAGTTCTTC
CDR3aa: CANKRVISYNEQFF

j_gene: TRBJ1-6
abundance: -
v_gene: TRBV12-3/TRBV12-4
d_gene: TRBD1
CDR3nt: TGTGCCAGCAGTTTACAGGGGGTTTCACCCCTCCACTTT
CDR3aa: CASSLQGVSPLHF

j_gene: TRBJ2-7
abundance: -
v_gene: TRBV6-6
d_gene: -
CDR3nt: TGTGCCAGCAGTTACCCCCGGGGGAGAGCCTACGAGCAGTACTTC
CDR3aa: CASSYPRGRAYEQYF

j_gene: TRBJ2-2
abundance: -
v_gene: TRBV28
d_gene: -
CDR3nt: TGTGCCAGCAGTTTACGCTTCAGAGGCACCGGGGAGCTGTTTTTT
CDR3aa: CASSLRFRGTGELFF

j_gene: TRBJ1-2
abundance: once
v_gene: TRBV15
d_gene: TRBD1
CDR3nt: TGTGCCACCAGCTATCCCGGGACAGGGTTTGGCTACACCTTC
CDR3aa: CATSYPGTGFGYTF

j_gene: TRBJ1-1
abundance: -
v_gene: TRBV6-1
d_gene: -
CDR3nt: TGTGCCAGCAGTGAATTGGCCTTGTCGATTGAATTT
CDR3aa: CASSELALSIEF

j_gene: TRBJ2-7
abundance: few
v_gene: TRBV18
d_gene: TRBD2
CDR3nt: TGTGCCAGCTCACCGAGCGGGAGGGCCTACGAGCAGTACTTC
CDR3aa: CASSPSGRAYEQYF

j_gene: TRBJ2-7
abundance: -
v_gene: TRBV28
d_gene: -
CDR3nt: TGTGCCAGCAGAAGAGTGACCTACGAGCAGTACTTC
CDR3aa: CASRRVTYEQYF

j_gene: TRBJ2-1
abundance: once
v_gene: TRBV9
d_gene: TRBD2
CDR3nt: TGTGCCAGCACCCCAGCGGGAGTAGGTTACAATGAGCAGTTCTTC
CDR3aa: CASTPAGVGYNEQFF

j_gene: TRBJ2-3
abundance: -
v_gene: TRBV5-1
d_gene: TRBD1
CDR3nt: TGCGCCAGCAGCCCGGGACAGGGCAGTTGGATTAGCACAGATACGCAGTATTTT
CDR3aa: CASSPGQGSWISTDTQYF

j_gene: TRBJ2-7
abundance: -
v_gene: TRBV7-8
d_gene: -
CDR3nt: TGTGCCAGCAGCTTTTCGGGTGACGAGCAGTACTTC
CDR3aa: CASSFSGDEQYF

j_gene: TRBJ2-5
abundance: -
v_gene: TRBV6-1
d_gene: -
CDR3nt: TGTGCCAGCAGTGAGGGACTTTACCAAGAGACCCAGTACTTC
CDR3aa: CASSEGLYQETQYF

j_gene: TRBJ1-2
abundance: -
v_gene: TRBV5-5
d_gene: TRBD1
CDR3nt: TGTGCCAGCAGCTTGGGGGGCCGGGACAGCCTCGGCGGCTACACCTTC
CDR3aa: CASSLGGRDSLGGYTF

j_gene: TRBJ2-2
abundance: -
v_gene: TRBV6-4
d_gene: -
CDR3nt: TGTGCCAGCAGCATATCGGGAGAAGCCGGGGAGCTGTTTTTT
CDR3aa: CASSISGEAGELFF

j_gene: TRBJ2-7
abundance: -
v_gene: TRBV3-1/TRBV3-2
d_gene: -
CDR3nt: TGTGCCAGCAGCCAAGGATCACACTACGAGCAGTACTTC
CDR3aa: CASSQGSHYEQYF

j_gene: TRBJ2-1
abundance: -
v_gene: TRBV11-2
d_gene: -
CDR3nt: TGTGCCAGCAGCTTAGGTAGCGGACTGGGAGTAGGTGAGCAGTTCTTC
CDR3aa: CASSLGSGLGVGEQFF

j_gene: TRBJ2-2
abundance: -
v_gene: TRBV19
d_gene: TRBD2
CDR3nt: TGTGCCAGTAGTCCCCGGGGACTAGTATTAGCGGGGGAGCTGTTTTTT
CDR3aa: CASSPRGLVLAGELFF

j_gene: TRBJ2-7
abundance: -
v_gene: TRBV18
d_gene: TRBD1
CDR3nt: TGTGCCAGCTCACCCCCCGGACAGGGTAGAAGCTACTTC
CDR3aa: CASSPPGQGRSYF

j_gene: TRBJ2-7
abundance: -
v_gene: TRBV6-5
d_gene: TRBD1
CDR3nt: TGTGCCAGCAGTTCGGACAGGGGCGAGCAGTACTTC
CDR3aa: CASSSDRGEQYF

j_gene: TRBJ2-7
abundance: -
v_gene: TRBV7-9
d_gene: TRBD1
CDR3nt: TGTGCCAGCAGCTTCTCCGGGACAGGGGCCTACGAGCAGTACTTC
CDR3aa: CASSFSGTGAYEQYF

j_gene: TRBJ2-7
abundance: -
v_gene: TRBV5-8
d_gene: TRBD2
CDR3nt: TGTGCCAGCAGCTTGGGGGGACTAGCGGGAACCTACGAGCAGTACTTC
CDR3aa: CASSLGGLAGTYEQYF

j_gene: TRBJ1-2
abundance: -
v_gene: TRBV3-1/TRBV3-2
d_gene: TRBD1
CDR3nt: TGTGCCAGCAGCTCTCTAACAGGGGCAGGGGAACGAGCTAACTATGGCTACACCTTC
CDR3aa: CASSSLTGAGERANYGYTF

j_gene: TRBJ1-4
abundance: -
v_gene: TRBV5-1
d_gene: TRBD1
CDR3nt: TGCGCCAGCAGCTCCGGACAGGGCAACGAAAAACTGTTTTTT
CDR3aa: CASSSGQGNEKLFF

j_gene: TRBJ2-7
abundance: -
v_gene: TRBV28
d_gene: TRBD2
CDR3nt: TGTGCCAGCAGACCCCGGGTTAGCGGGATGAACGAGCAGTACTTC
CDR3aa: CASRPRVSGMNEQYF

j_gene: TRBJ2-2
abundance: -
v_gene: TRBV24-1
d_gene: TRBD1
CDR3nt: TGTGCCACCAGCCGCGGGGGACAGGGAAGGGCCGGGGAGCTGTTTTTT
CDR3aa: CATSRGGQGRAGELFF

j_gene: TRBJ1-3
abundance: -
v_gene: TRBV28
d_gene: TRBD1
CDR3nt: TGTGCCAGCAGTACAGGGACAGGGGGCTCTGGAAACACCATATATTTT
CDR3aa: CASSTGTGGSGNTIYF

j_gene: TRBJ2-1
abundance: -
v_gene: TRBV14
d_gene: TRBD2
CDR3nt: TGTGCCAGCAGTCAAGCGGGAGTCTCCTACAATGAGCAGTTCTTC
CDR3aa: CASSQAGVSYNEQFF

j_gene: TRBJ2-1
abundance: -
v_gene: TRBV3-1/TRBV3-2
d_gene: -
CDR3nt: TGTGCCAGCAGCCCACACCTCGGGAGTTACTCCTACAATGAGCAGTTCTTC
CDR3aa: CASSPHLGSYSYNEQFF

j_gene: TRBJ2-1
abundance: -
v_gene: TRBV27
d_gene: -
CDR3nt: TGTGCCAGCAGTTTTAGGGCAGGGGACGATGAGCAGTTCTTC
CDR3aa: CASSFRAGDDEQFF

j_gene: TRBJ2-2
abundance: -
v_gene: TRBV3-1/TRBV3-2
d_gene: -
CDR3nt: TGTGCCAGCAGCCAAGATGTTGGGAGGTCCGGGGAGCTGTTTTTT
CDR3aa: CASSQDVGRSGELFF

j_gene: TRBJ1-1
abundance: -
v_gene: TRBV9
d_gene: -
CDR3nt: TGTGCCAGCAGCGTAGAAATTGGGACAGAAGCTTTCTTT
CDR3aa: CASSVEIGTEAFF

j_gene: TRBJ1-3
abundance: -
v_gene: TRBV30
d_gene: -
CDR3nt: TGTGCCTCACTAGGGATCTCTGGAAACACCATATATTTT
CDR3aa: CASLGISGNTIYF

j_gene: TRBJ2-3
abundance: -
v_gene: TRBV4-3
d_gene: -
CDR3nt: TGCGCCAGCAGCCGGCGGACAGATACGCAGTATTTT
CDR3aa: CASSRRTDTQYF

j_gene: TRBJ2-1
abundance: -
v_gene: TRBV3-1/TRBV3-2
d_gene: TRBD2
CDR3nt: TGTGCCAGCAGCCAAGATTGGCGACTAGCGACCTCCTACAATGAGCAGTTCTTC
CDR3aa: CASSQDWRLATSYNEQFF

j_gene: TRBJ1-4
abundance: once
v_gene: TRBV18
d_gene: -
CDR3nt: TGTGCCAGCTCACCCTCCAGGGGAATTGAAAAACTGTTTTTT
CDR3aa: CASSPSRGIEKLFF

j_gene: TRBJ1-1
abundance: -
v_gene: TRBV5-5
d_gene: -
CDR3nt: TGTGCCAGCAGCGCCGGTGGGCTAGCGCGCCCTGAAGCTTTCTTT
CDR3aa: CASSAGGLARPEAFF

j_gene: TRBJ2-1
abundance: once
v_gene: TRBV7-2
d_gene: TRBD2
CDR3nt: TGTGCCAGCAGCTTCGTAGCGGGAGGGCCCTACAATGAGCAGTTCTTC
CDR3aa: CASSFVAGGPYNEQFF

j_gene: TRBJ1-4
abundance: once
v_gene: TRBV10-1
d_gene: -
CDR3nt: TGCGCCAGCAGAGAAAACCGGGGGAATGAAAAACTGTTTTTT
CDR3aa: CASRENRGNEKLFF

j_gene: TRBJ1-1
abundance: -
v_gene: TRBV11-1
d_gene: -
CDR3nt: TGTGCCAGCAGCTTAGGTCGGGGTTATGGGAACACTGAAGCTTTCTTT
CDR3aa: CASSLGRGYGNTEAFF

j_gene: TRBJ2-3
abundance: -
v_gene: TRBV6-2/TRBV6-3
d_gene: -
CDR3nt: TGTGCCAGCAGTTACGGGGCAGGGCGCACAGATACGCAGTATTTT
CDR3aa: CASSYGAGRTDTQYF

j_gene: TRBJ2-7
abundance: -
v_gene: TRBV15
d_gene: TRBD2
CDR3nt: TGTGCCACCAGCAGGCAACTAGCGGGAGGGCGCGAGCAGTACTTC
CDR3aa: CATSRQLAGGREQYF

j_gene: TRBJ1-5
abundance: -
v_gene: TRBV5-3
d_gene: -
CDR3nt: TGTGCCAGAAGCTTCCAGGGAACACATCAGCCCCAGCATTTT
CDR3aa: CARSFQGTHQPQHF

j_gene: TRBJ2-7
abundance: -
v_gene: TRBV18
d_gene: -
CDR3nt: TGTGCCAGCTCACCAAGAGGGGGAGGGATTAGTAACGAGCAGTACTTC
CDR3aa: CASSPRGGGISNEQYF

j_gene: TRBJ2-1
abundance: -
v_gene: TRBV19
d_gene: TRBD2
CDR3nt: TGTGCCAGTAGTTTTCTGGGGCTAGCGGGACGGAGCTCCTACAATGAGCAGTTCTTC
CDR3aa: CASSFLGLAGRSSYNEQFF

j_gene: TRBJ2-7
abundance: few
v_gene: TRBV18
d_gene: -
CDR3nt: TGTGCCAGCTCACCAGTGGAGCAATACGAGCAGTACTTC
CDR3aa: CASSPVEQYEQYF

j_gene: TRBJ1-4
abundance: -
v_gene: TRBV25-1
d_gene: -
CDR3nt: TGTGCCAGCACTGGCAGGGTGGACGAAAAACTGTTTTTT
CDR3aa: CASTGRVDEKLFF

j_gene: TRBJ1-4
abundance: -
v_gene: TRBV19
d_gene: -
CDR3nt: TGTGCCAGTAGTATAGATCGGTTTGCAACTAATGAAAAACTGTTTTTT
CDR3aa: CASSIDRFATNEKLFF

j_gene: TRBJ2-5
abundance: -
v_gene: TRBV6-1
d_gene: TRBD1
CDR3nt: TGTGCCAGCAGTGATGGACAGGGGGCTTGGGCCCAGTACTTC
CDR3aa: CASSDGQGAWAQYF

j_gene: TRBJ2-1
abundance: -
v_gene: TRBV5-4
d_gene: TRBD2
CDR3nt: TGTGCCAGCAGGAAAATAGCGGGAGGGCTTGGGGAGCAGTTCTTC
CDR3aa: CASRKIAGGLGEQFF

j_gene: TRBJ1-2
abundance: few
v_gene: TRBV9
d_gene: -
CDR3nt: TGTGCCAGCAGCGTCGGTACAGGCCACAAGTTAGGTGGCTACACCTTC
CDR3aa: CASSVGTGHKLGGYTF

j_gene: TRBJ2-2
abundance: -
v_gene: TRBV9
d_gene: -
CDR3nt: TGTGCCAGCAGTCACCTGGCGGGCGGGGAGCTGTTTTTT
CDR3aa: CASSHLAGGELFF